Listed below are T cell receptor beta chains from one sample, sequenced in a study of T cells expressing NK-cell markers. Following a re-call of the 5' RACE reads, TCRdb has one entry per CDR3 protein and lacks DNA. This sample's table reports 130,000 to 150,000 distinct CDR3 sequences. Sequencing used blood T cells: a sorted CD56 or NKG2C T cell subset, CD4+ or CD8+ T cells, or bulk PBMC T cells (not recorded which). The receptors derive from a man in his late teens or twenties in good health. CDR3s include the opening cysteine and the closing phenylalanine or tryptophan.

len | j_gene | v_gene | CDR3aa
14 | TRBJ2-1 | TRBV4-2 | CASSQVAGFNEQFF
14 | TRBJ1-1 | TRBV7-8 | CASSLAQGRTEAFF
15 | TRBJ1-5 | TRBV19 | CATAGPSYGNQPQHF
15 | TRBJ2-1 | TRBV29-1 | CSINGVEGNYNEQFF
14 | TRBJ2-4 | TRBV29-1 | CSVEDLGQGNIQYF
12 | TRBJ2-7 | TRBV18 | CASSPDAYEQYF
16 | TRBJ2-7 | TRBV6-2/TRBV6-3 | CDSSYIPGVAVYEQYF
15 | TRBJ2-7 | TRBV6-1 | CASSTGLADSYEQYF
12 | TRBJ2-1 | TRBV19 | CASSFQTREQFF
13 | TRBJ2-5 | TRBV6-1 | CASTTGGQETQYF
13 | TRBJ2-1 | TRBV6-1 | CASGSSSYNEQFF
11 | TRBJ2-7 | TRBV29-1 | CSVVKGYEQYF
16 | TRBJ2-5 | TRBV6-2/TRBV6-3 | CASRPGLAGAKETQYF
14 | TRBJ1-1 | TRBV5-1 | CASRDGNLADEAFF
13 | TRBJ1-2 | TRBV6-5 | CASSYSAGSGYTF
14 | TRBJ2-3 | TRBV7-8 | CATLSGVSTDTQYF
14 | TRBJ2-7 | TRBV6-2/TRBV6-3 | CASSWPSGSYEQYF
13 | TRBJ1-3 | TRBV4-3 | CASSQELTKAIYF
12 | TRBJ2-7 | TRBV6-2/TRBV6-3 | CASSYGRLEQYF
19 | TRBJ1-3 | TRBV15 | CATSRDGGTSYSSGNTIYF
14 | TRBJ2-1 | TRBV29-1 | CSCGGGSSYNEQFF
14 | TRBJ2-2 | TRBV2 | CASSAPVNTGELFF
15 | TRBJ2-7 | TRBV29-1 | CSVEDYEGQVYEQYF
16 | TRBJ2-5 | TRBV10-3 | CAISESRHSYQETQYF
13 | TRBJ1-2 | TRBV20-1 | CSARDLGQYGYTF
14 | TRBJ2-2 | TRBV6-1 | CASADSPNTGELFF
12 | TRBJ1-1 | TRBV30 | CAWSDAGTEAFF
14 | TRBJ2-3 | TRBV4-1 | CASSQVVGEDTQYF
15 | TRBJ2-2 | TRBV9 | CASSGGWGDTGELFF
15 | TRBJ2-5 | TRBV19 | CASSIGSEPGETQYF
16 | TRBJ2-5 | TRBV7-2 | CASSLGLAGGLETQYF
11 | TRBJ1-2 | TRBV6-5 | CATLTGEGYTF